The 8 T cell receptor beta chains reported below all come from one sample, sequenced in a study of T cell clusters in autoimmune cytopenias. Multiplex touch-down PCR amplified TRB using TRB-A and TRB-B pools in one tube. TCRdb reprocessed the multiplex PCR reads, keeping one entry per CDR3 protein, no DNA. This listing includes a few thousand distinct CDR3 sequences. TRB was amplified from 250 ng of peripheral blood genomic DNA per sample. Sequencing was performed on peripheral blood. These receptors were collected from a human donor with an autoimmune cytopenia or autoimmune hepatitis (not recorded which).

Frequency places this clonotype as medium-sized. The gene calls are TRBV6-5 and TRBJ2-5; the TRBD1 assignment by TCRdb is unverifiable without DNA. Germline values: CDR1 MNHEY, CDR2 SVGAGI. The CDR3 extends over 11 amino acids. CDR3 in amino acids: CASIQGPTQYF.

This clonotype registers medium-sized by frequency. Here the CDR3 reads CASSAGTGTFYGYTF. The chain links TRBV6-5 to TRBJ1-2; TCRdb reports TRBD1, a call that lacks DNA to check it against. The CDR3 covers 15 residues. Germline CDR1 and CDR2: MNHEY and SVGAGI.

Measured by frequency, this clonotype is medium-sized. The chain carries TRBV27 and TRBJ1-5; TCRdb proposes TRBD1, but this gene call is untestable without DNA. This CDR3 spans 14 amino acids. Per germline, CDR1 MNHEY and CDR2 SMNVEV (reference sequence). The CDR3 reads CASSTRGAGQPQHF.

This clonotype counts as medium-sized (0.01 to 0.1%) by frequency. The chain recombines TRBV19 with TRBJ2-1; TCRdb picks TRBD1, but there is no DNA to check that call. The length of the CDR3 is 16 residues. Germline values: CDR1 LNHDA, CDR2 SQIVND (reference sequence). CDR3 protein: CASSTRTPTYLNEQFF.

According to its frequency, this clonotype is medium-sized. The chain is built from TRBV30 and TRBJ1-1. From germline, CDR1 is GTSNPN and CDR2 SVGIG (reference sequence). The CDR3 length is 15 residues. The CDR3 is CAWSSGREAGTEAFF.

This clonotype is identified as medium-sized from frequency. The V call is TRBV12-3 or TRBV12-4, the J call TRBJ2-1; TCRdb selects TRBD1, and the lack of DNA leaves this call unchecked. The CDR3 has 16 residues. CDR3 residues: CASSQGTGGAYNEQFF.

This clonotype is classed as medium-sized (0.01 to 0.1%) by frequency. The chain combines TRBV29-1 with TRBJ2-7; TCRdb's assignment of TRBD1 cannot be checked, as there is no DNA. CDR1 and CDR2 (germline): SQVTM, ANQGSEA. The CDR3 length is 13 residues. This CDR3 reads CSAGGQGRYEQYF.

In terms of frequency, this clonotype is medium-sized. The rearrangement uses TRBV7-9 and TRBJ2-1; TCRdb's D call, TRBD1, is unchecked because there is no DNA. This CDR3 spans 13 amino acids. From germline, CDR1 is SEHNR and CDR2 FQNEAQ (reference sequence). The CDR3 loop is CASSFVWGAEQFF.